The 6 T cell receptor beta chains below all came from one sample that was sequenced in a study of STAT5B mutations in CD4+ large granular lymphocyte leukemia. Repertoires were generated with immunoSEQ multiplex PCR, while TCRdb's copy carries only in-frame clones and drops some. The sample contains tens of thousands of clones, about three quarters of which appear only once. What was sequenced was CD4+ T cells from blood buffy coats. These receptors all stem from a human donor in good health.

This clone was seen only once. The rearrangement joins TRBV12-5 to TRBJ2-7, with 12 bases lining up with TRBD1. Germline assignment: CDR1 LGHNT and CDR2 FRNRAP. After removal of 0 bases from V and 9 bases from J, the junction contained 9 bases not matched to a gene. CDR3 length equals 16 residues. CDR3 in DNA: TGTGCTAGTGGTTTGGTAAGGTTGGGACAGGGGGCGGCGCAGTACTTC. Translation gives CASGLVRLGQGAAQYF.

The chain has TRBV7-2 and TRBJ2-1, with 15 nucleotides matching TRBD2. J lost 4 bases, V lost 8 bases, and 6 bases had no gene match. This CDR3 contains 16 residues. CDR1 and CDR2 from the germline V gene are SGHTA and FQGNSA. CDR3 amino acids: CASRSGLAGGYNEQFF. The CDR3 bases are TGTGCCAGCCGGTCGGGACTAGCGGGAGGATACAATGAGCAGTTCTTC.

This chain uses TRBV13 with TRBJ2-1; unclear D gene. Germline V gives CDR1 PRHDT, CDR2 FYEKMQ (reference sequence). V lost 4 bases to trimming and J lost 8 bases, with 12 bases between them. The CDR3 has 13 amino acids. The CDR3 sequence is CASSSSLAHEQFF. The CDR3 DNA follows: TGTGCCAGCAGCTCGTCCCTGGCGCATGAGCAGTTCTTC.

The rearrangement joins TRBV18 to TRBJ2-1; 8 bases are shared with TRBD2. This CDR3 spans 15 amino acids. Looked up from germline, CDR1 is KGHSH and CDR2 is LQKENI. Unmatched junction bases numbered 5, after V lost 3 bases and J lost 4 bases. The CDR3 DNA is TGTGCCAGCTCACCGGCCCGGGGGGGATACAATGAGCAGTTCTTC. Translating it yields CASSPARGGYNEQFF.

The V call is TRBV28, the J call TRBJ2-7, with TRBD2 identical over 11 bases. This CDR3 has 15 amino acids. The J segment lost 3 bases and the V segment lost 7 bases, leaving 8 bases of the junction unmatched. CDR1 and CDR2 from the germline V gene are MDHEN and SYDVKM. The chain's CDR3 is CASTPPGLADYEQYF. The CDR3 region has the DNA TGTGCCAGCACCCCTCCGGGACTAGCGGACTACGAGCAGTACTTC.

J is TRBJ2-3 and V is TRBV5-1; D remains unclear. Germline V lookup: CDR1 SGHRS, CDR2 YFSETQ. The germline V and J ends were trimmed by 0 bases and 6 bases, with 5 bases remaining between them. This CDR3 contains 12 residues. In nucleotides, the CDR3 is TGCGCCAGCAGCTTGGGGCAGGATACGCAGTATTTT. Translating it yields CASSLGQDTQYF.